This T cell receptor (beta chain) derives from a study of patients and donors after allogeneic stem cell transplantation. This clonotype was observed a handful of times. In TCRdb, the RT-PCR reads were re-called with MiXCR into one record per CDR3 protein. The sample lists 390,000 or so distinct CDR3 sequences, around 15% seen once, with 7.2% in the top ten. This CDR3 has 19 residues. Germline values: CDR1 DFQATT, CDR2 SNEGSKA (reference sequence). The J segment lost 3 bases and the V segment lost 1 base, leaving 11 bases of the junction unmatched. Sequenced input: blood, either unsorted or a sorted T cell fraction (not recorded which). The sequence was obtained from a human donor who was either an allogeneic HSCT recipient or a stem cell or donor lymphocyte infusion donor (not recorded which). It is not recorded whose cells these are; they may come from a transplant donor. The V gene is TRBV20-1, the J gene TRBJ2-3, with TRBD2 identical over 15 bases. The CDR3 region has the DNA TGCAGTGCTAGAGCGACGGGACTAGCGGGAGGATCGGGTACAGATACGCAGTATTTT. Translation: CSARATGLAGGSGTDTQYF.